The source of this T cell receptor beta chain is a study of CD8 T cells in ankylosing spondylitis. Concerning this clonotype itself: Its antigen is as yet unknown.

Via MiXCR, TCRdb re-called the 5' RACE reads, giving one row per CDR3 protein. In the table there are 150,000 to 200,000 distinct CDR3 sequences, 15% to 20% of which are singletons. Study conclusions and caveats: Within ankylosing spondylitis blood, a TCR beta motif made up of eight highly homologous variants appeared to be characteristic. Researchers report that disease-linked clones proved CD8+ and relatively rare in peripheral blood.

Germline trimming cut 0 bases from V and 3 bases from J; bases unmatched to any gene: 8. The CDR3 runs 16 residues. Germline CDR1 is DFQATT and CDR2 is SNEGSKA (reference sequence). Sequencing used blood, either unsorted or a sorted T cell fraction (not recorded which). The chain is built from TRBV20-1 and TRBJ2-1, with 7 bases lining up with TRBD2. This receptor was identified in a male donor with ankylosing spondylitis or in good health (not recorded which). CDR3 bases: TGCAGTGCTAGAGATGGTCCGGGGAGGGGCTACAATGAGCAGTTCTTC. Protein: CSARDGPGRGYNEQFF.